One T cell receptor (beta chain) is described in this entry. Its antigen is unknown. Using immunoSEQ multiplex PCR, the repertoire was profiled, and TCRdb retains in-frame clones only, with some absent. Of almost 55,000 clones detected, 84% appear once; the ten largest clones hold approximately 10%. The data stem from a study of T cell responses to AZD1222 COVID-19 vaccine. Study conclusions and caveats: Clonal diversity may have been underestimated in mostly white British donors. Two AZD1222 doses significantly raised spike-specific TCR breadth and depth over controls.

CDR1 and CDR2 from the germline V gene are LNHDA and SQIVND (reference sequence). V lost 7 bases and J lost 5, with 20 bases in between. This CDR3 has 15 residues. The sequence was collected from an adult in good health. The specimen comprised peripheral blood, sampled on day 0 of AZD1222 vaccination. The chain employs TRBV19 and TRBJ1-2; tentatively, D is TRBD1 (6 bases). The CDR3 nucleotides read TGTGCCAGTATTGGAACCACAACAGGGCCATATGGCTACACCTTC. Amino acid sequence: CASIGTTTGPYGYTF.